Included here is one TCR beta chain sequence, with context. Its antigen is currently not known. Base-call qualities are not available, and no considerably larger clone is one nucleotide away. The data are from a study of Ad26.COV2.S vaccination and SARS-CoV-2 variants (dated by TCRdb to about 2021). With respect to the entire study: Donors in the vaccine arm were drawn from COV1001, a phase I-IIa trial of Ad26.COV2.S in healthy adults that was multicentre, randomized, double-blind and placebo-controlled. Dosing of Ad26.COV2.S was intramuscular, at either 5x10^10 or 1x10^11 viral particles, delivered as one shot or as two shots spaced 56 days apart. The specificity and breadth of SARS-CoV-2-reactive T cell receptors after Ad26.COV2.S vaccination were assessed by TCRbeta repertoire sequencing. The TCR-sequenced set comprised about 30 samples: around 20 Ad26.COV2.S vaccine recipients, 5 placebo recipients and 8 SARS-CoV-2 convalescent individuals. Trial participants were randomized into five groups of five: low-dose or high-dose Ad26.COV2.S given once or twice, or placebo on both occasions. Investigators remained blinded to trial group allocation during experiments and outcome assessment.

The germline V gene (reference sequence) gives CDR1 as LNHDA and CDR2 as SQIVND. Taken from cysteine to phenylalanine, the CDR3 has 12 residues. Of all the DNA, just the CDR3 is kept, 36 bases in frame from base 1. V is pared back by 4 bases and J by 5 bases, with 7 bases lying between the germline termini. The meaning of the sample's treatment or condition label: about 20 received Ad26.COV2.S at low or high dose, single or two shots; several received placebo; per-sample allocation not given. Repertoires of vaccine and placebo recipients were sequenced from samples collected on day 63 after the first injection. In Cohort 1b, fewer than 30 adults aged 18-55 years were enrolled at a single site in Boston, USA, between 29 July and 7 August 2020. As a vaccine, Ad26.COV2.S was a replication-incompetent adenovirus type 26 vector that expressed a prefusion-stabilized SARS-CoV-2 spike protein derived from the original Wuhan strain.

What the authors observed across the whole study: Substantial breadth of spike-specific CD8+ and CD4+ T cell responses was reported after vaccination. The study was not powered for comparison of responses between vaccine doses or regimens. Comparable non-spike TCR breadth was observed between vaccine and placebo recipients, consistent with only spike being contained in the vaccine. The authors noted that total T cell responses may have been underestimated by the TCR breadth and depth analyses. Ad26.COV2.S recipients had higher spike-specific TCR breadth than placebo recipients (P = 0.0014).

TCRbeta CDR3 regions were sequenced with the immunoSEQ Assay. After extraction, genomic DNA underwent amplification by bias-controlled multiplex PCR, followed by high-throughput sequencing. On the study's bioinformatics: To quantify the absolute abundance of each unique TCRbeta CDR3 region, sequences were collapsed and filtered. T cell fraction was estimated by normalizing TCRbeta template counts to usable DNA, with usable DNA measured through amplification of reference genes found in all nucleated cells. Repertoire TCRs were annotated as SARS-CoV-2-specific when V gene, CDR3 amino acid sequence and J gene were exactly matched to a known reactive TCR set. The reference SARS-CoV-2 TCR set was obtained from MIRA and was filtered for enrichment in COVID-19-positive ImmuneCODE repertoires, whereby public or cross-reactive TCRs were removed. Based on the MIRA antigens, annotated TCRs were further analysed at the level of specific ORF or position within ORF. Breadth was defined as annotated unique rearrangements over total unique productive rearrangements; depth was the summed frequency of those rearrangements. Group comparisons of TCR breadth used two-sided Wilcoxon rank-sum tests. TCRdb mirrors the immuneACCESS table, restricted to in-frame sequences. Some clones are absent from its copies; in checked studies, under half trace to an unresolved V gene, and the reason for the others is unknown. The V and J calls and clone size were taken over from that table, and D and trimming were inferred from the DNA. Counted in this sample were approximately 420,000 clones; roughly 90% of them appeared once. The ten largest clones capture approximately 4% of the sample.

The material was peripheral blood, obtained in a trial of Ad26.COV2.S vaccine versus placebo. This clonotype originated in a person aged 18-65 years who received the Ad26.COV2.S COVID-19 vaccine or a placebo. This chain joins TRBV19 to TRBJ2-3; the best D guess is TRBD2, with 6 bases matching. The bases read TGTGCCAGTAGTAGCGGGGTAGATACGCAGTATTTT. Translated, this gives CASSSGVDTQYF.